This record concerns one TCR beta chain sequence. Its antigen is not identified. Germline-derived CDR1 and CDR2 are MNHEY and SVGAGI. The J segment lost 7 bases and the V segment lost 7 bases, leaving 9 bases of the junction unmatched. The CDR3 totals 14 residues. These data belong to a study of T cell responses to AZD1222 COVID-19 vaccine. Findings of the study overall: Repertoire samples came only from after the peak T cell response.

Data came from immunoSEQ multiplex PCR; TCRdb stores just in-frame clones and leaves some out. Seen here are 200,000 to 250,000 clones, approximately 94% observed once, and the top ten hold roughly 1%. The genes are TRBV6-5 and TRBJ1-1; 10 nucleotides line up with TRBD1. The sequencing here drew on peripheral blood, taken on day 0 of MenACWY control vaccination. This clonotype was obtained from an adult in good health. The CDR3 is CASNPGQGKGEAFF. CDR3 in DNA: TGTGCCAGCAACCCGGGACAGGGGAAAGGTGAAGCTTTCTTT.